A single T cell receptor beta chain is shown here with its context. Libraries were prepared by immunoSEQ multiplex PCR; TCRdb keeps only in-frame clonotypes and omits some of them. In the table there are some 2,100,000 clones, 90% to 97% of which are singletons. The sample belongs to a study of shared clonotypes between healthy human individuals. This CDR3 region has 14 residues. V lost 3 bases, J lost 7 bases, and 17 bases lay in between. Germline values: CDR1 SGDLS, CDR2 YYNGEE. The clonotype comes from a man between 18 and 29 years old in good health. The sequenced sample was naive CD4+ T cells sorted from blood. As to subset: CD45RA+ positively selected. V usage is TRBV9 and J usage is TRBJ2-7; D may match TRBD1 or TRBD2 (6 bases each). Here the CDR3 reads CASSALEGVREQYF. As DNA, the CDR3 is TGTGCCAGCAGCGCATTGGAGGGGGTTAGGGAGCAGTACTTC. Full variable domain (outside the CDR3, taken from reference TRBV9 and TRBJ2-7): DSGVTQTPKHLITATGQRVTLRCSPRSGDLSVYWYQQSLDQGLQFLIQYYNGEERAKGNILERFSAQQFPDLHSELNLSSLELGDSALYFCASSALEGVREQYFGPGTRLTVT.